Detailed here is one T cell receptor beta chain. The sample comes from a study of blood T cell repertoires in COVID-19. TCRdb keeps only in-frame clones here, not all; method: immunoSEQ multiplex PCR. This table has 70,000 to 95,000 clones, around 90% appearing once. The CDR3 totals 20 residues. Germline loops: CDR1 MNHEY, CDR2 SMNVEV (reference sequence). V gave up 5 bases and J gave up 2 bases; unmatched junction bases: 21. The rearrangement links TRBV27 to TRBJ2-7; 10 positions match TRBD2. The sample consisted of peripheral blood. The receptor comes from a man in his fifties with acute or convalescent COVID-19. For the CDR3, the DNA is TGTGCCAGCAGTCCCCTTTTTCTGGGAAGACTAGCGGGCGCACCCTACGAGCAGTACTTC. It translates to CASSPLFLGRLAGAPYEQYF.